These 9 T cell receptor beta chains share one sample of origin, sequenced in a study of blood T cell repertoires in COVID-19. Assay: immunoSEQ multiplex PCR; the TCRdb copy retains only in-frame clones and omits some. This sample has about 250,000 clones, with about 90% found just once. The sample taken for sequencing was peripheral blood. The receptors stem from a man aged 18 to 30 with active or convalescent COVID-19.

The J gene is TRBJ2-7, the V gene TRBV7-8; 13 bases are shared with TRBD2. V lost 7 bases and J lost 6; bases outside the gene matches: 9. CDR3 length: 15 amino acids. CDR1 is SGHVS and CDR2 is FQNEAQ in the germline V gene. The CDR3 protein is CASTRTSGREGEQYF. CDR3 coding DNA: TGTGCCAGCACCAGGACTAGCGGGAGAGAAGGCGAGCAGTACTTC.

This chain uses TRBV19 with TRBJ1-5, with a tentative D call TRBD1 (5 bases). The length of the CDR3 is 13 residues. Germline CDR1 is LNHDA and CDR2 is SQIVND (reference sequence). Trimming removed 8 bases at V and 7 bases at J, with 15 bases between. CDR3 loop: CASEAYRSQPQHF. The CDR3, as DNA: TGTGCCAGTGAGGCGTACAGGTCGCAGCCCCAGCATTTT.

The chain uses TRBV5-5 and TRBJ2-1, with 8 bases identical to TRBD2. This CDR3 region has 17 residues. Germline loops: CDR1 SGHKS, CDR2 YYEKEE (reference sequence). V shed 4 bases, J shed 7 bases, and the junction held 16 bases outside the gene matches. The DNA of the CDR3 is TGTGCCAGCAGCGGGGGGCGTAGCGGGATCTCGATGAATGAGCAGTTCTTC. The encoded protein is CASSGGRSGISMNEQFF.

CDR3 sequence (DNA): TGCGCCAGCAGTAGAGATCCCGGGTTGAGGTACGAGCAGTACTTC. Translating it yields CASSRDPGLRYEQYF. J is TRBJ2-7 and V is TRBV4-3; D uncertain. Germline values: CDR1 LGHNA, CDR2 YSLEER. Trimming pared 6 bases from V and 4 bases from J, leaving 19 bases between. The CDR3 loop spans 15 amino acids.

The rearrangement links TRBV7-9 to TRBJ1-1; tentatively, D is TRBD1 (5 bases). The germline V and J ends were trimmed by 6 bases and 5 bases, with 10 bases remaining between them. The CDR3 is 12 amino acids. Germline V gene sequence: CDR1 SEHNR, CDR2 FQNEAQ (reference sequence). The CDR3 region has the DNA TGTGCCAGCAGAATTGGGGGGACTGAAGCTTTCTTT. Protein sequence: CASRIGGTEAFF.

The chain employs TRBV5-4 and TRBJ2-1, with 9 positions matching TRBD1. V shed 3 bases and J 5 bases; nucleotides not matched to a gene: 6. Germline V gives CDR1 SGHNT, CDR2 YYREEE (reference sequence). CDR3 size: 15 residues. CDR3: CASSSGDRAHNEQFF. Written as DNA, the CDR3 is TGTGCCAGCAGCTCGGGGGACAGGGCCCACAATGAGCAGTTCTTC.

The chain is built from TRBV6-5 and TRBJ1-2, with D unresolved. With 6 bases removed from V and 6 bases from J, the gap between germline ends came to 8 bases. This CDR3 has 11 amino acids. CDR1 and CDR2 (germline): MNHEY, SVGAGI. The CDR3 nucleotides are TGTGCCAGCAGGGGCCCGGATGGCTACACCTTC. It specifies CASRGPDGYTF.

The rearrangement links TRBV7-2 to TRBJ1-1, with a weak D call TRBD1 (6 bases). From germline, CDR1 is SGHTA and CDR2 FQGNSA. The CDR3 sequence is 17 residues long. V gave up 1 base and J gave up 3 bases, with 18 bases separating them. CDR3 sequence reads: CASSLGGHLLLDTEAFF. CDR3 in DNA: TGTGCCAGCAGCTTAGGGGGACACCTCCTCCTGGACACTGAAGCTTTCTTT.

The chain carries TRBV6-2 or TRBV6-3 and TRBJ2-2; TRBD2 aligns across 7 bases. The CDR3 extends over 15 amino acids. Germline values: CDR1 MNHEY, CDR2 SVGEGT. Trimming took 5 bases from V and 3 from J; bases not matched to a gene: 6. This CDR3 reads CASSRFGGYTGELFF. CDR3 bases: TGTGCCAGCAGTAGATTCGGGGGGTACACCGGGGAGCTGTTTTTT.